This TCR beta chain came from a study of Graves' ophthalmopathy and Graves' hyperthyroidism. Study results and caveats: A classifier, a 13-signature model, separated ophthalmopathy from stable hyperthyroidism with about 88% sensitivity and about 81% specificity.

Germline V lookup: CDR1 MNHEY, CDR2 SVGAGI. The CDR3 has 14 amino acids. V was cut by 7 bases and J by 4 bases, with 16 bases left in between. Patients were left out if they had other autoimmune diseases, uncontrolled infections, pregnancy or lactation. Symptoms, serum thyroxine and TRAb, thyroid ultrasound, and orbital computed tomography formed the diagnostic basis. It was from 9.5 to 10 ml of fresh peripheral blood that the PBMCs came. This clonotype was seen a handful of times. Its target is not known. TCR beta CDR3 amplification used RNA transcripts. Investigators did first-round RT-PCR with HTBI primers, then second-round multiplex PCR. MiXCR was run by TCRdb on the multiplex PCR reads, yielding one entry per CDR3 protein. The sample includes approximately 640,000 distinct CDR3 sequences, about two fifths of them seen just once.

The gene calls are TRBV6-5 and TRBJ1-2; maybe TRBD1 (5 bases). This receptor was identified in an adult man with Graves' ophthalmopathy. The sequenced sample consisted of peripheral blood. The CDR3 region is CASTRALGGYGYTF. CDR3 sequence (DNA): TGTGCCAGCACAAGGGCCCTGGGGGGCTATGGCTACACCTTC.